This T cell receptor beta chain appears in the sequencing data of a study of blood T cell repertoires in COVID-19 (dated by TCRdb to 2020 to 2022). Regarding the study in general: Samples from collaborators originated in the United States, Italy and Spain and spanned both the acute and convalescent phases of COVID-19. A de-identified subject ID, COVID-19 status, age in years and sex were almost always included in the sample metadata. Samples were obtained from the ongoing ImmuneRACE study (first 160 participants) and from about 1,300 subjects provided by 6 global collaborators. The repertoires were released in a freely available public database meant as a resource for research on the immune response to SARS-CoV-2. The dataset comprised deeply sampled blood TCRbeta repertoires from subjects exposed to, actively infected with, or recovered from COVID-19. Where HLA class I and class II types were available, the types were taken from metadata supplied by the sample provider, not from assay-based typing. The material from the prospective study consisted of cDNA or gDNA derived from T cells, B-cell-depleted T cells, or PBMCs.

TCRbeta CDR3 regions were amplified from genomic DNA by means of the immunoSEQ Assay, a bias-controlled multiplex PCR. In the source study's methods: The number of nucleated cells in each sample was estimated by amplification of reference gene primers within the assay. To quantify the absolute abundance of each unique TCRbeta CDR3 rearrangement, sequence reads were collapsed and filtered. Productive Simpson clonality was computed per sample as the square root of Simpson's diversity index over productive rearrangements. TCRdb's version of the immuneACCESS table is confined to in-frame rearrangements and falls short of the full clone set. An unresolved V gene accounts for under half of the shortfall where checked; the remainder is of unknown origin. V and J calls and clone size are given by that table; D and trimming were obtained from the DNA. This sample gives nearly 200,000 clones in total; about four fifths of them show up just once. Around 7.5% of the sample comes from the top ten.

Relative to germline, V is 4 bases shorter and J is 2 bases shorter, with 12 bases between their ends. Including the terminal cysteine and phenylalanine, the CDR3 comprises 15 residues. CDR3 DNA is the only sequence kept; it has 45 bases, read in frame from the first base. According to the germline V gene, CDR1 reads SGHDT and CDR2 reads YYEEEE. This clone is a singleton in its sample. Which antigen it targets is not known. No qualities accompany the bases; no much larger clone lies one base away. On the study overall, not on this receptor specifically: Clinical and demographic metadata were provided uncurated, with the amount varying by source and participant.

Enrolling through a virtual design, the prospective study's participants ranged in age from roughly 18 to 95 years and lived across about two dozen United States geographic areas. To assign participants to cohorts, the prospective study relied on clinical history that participants themselves reported in a screening survey and a study questionnaire. ImmuneRACE Cohort 3 recovered participants were defined by two consecutive negative NP/OP PCR tests, healthcare professional clearance, or symptom resolution. Each participant in the prospective study had whole blood, serum and a nasopharyngeal or oropharyngeal swab collected by mobile phlebotomists. Participants in the prospective study had the option to provide additional blood draws and questionnaires over an approximately 2-month period. Prospective study blood samples were shipped either frozen or at room temperature before DNA extraction.

The source is a middle-aged man who had recovered from COVID-19. The chain is assembled from TRBV5-6 and TRBJ1-4, with TRBD1 tentatively as D gene (6 bases match). The sequencing input was PBMCs or T cells enriched from blood (not recorded which). The CDR3 amino acid sequence is: CASSATGKTNEKLFF. The nucleotides read TGTGCCAGCAGCGCCACAGGGAAGACTAATGAAAAACTGTTTTTT.